This T cell receptor (beta chain) derives from a study of T-cell memory formation after mild COVID-19. Study-wide findings and caveats: Among clones contracting day 15 to 85, CD4/CD8 was balanced, whereas later expanders leaned CD4+. Contracting clones localized mainly to CM and EM when CD4+ and mainly to EMRA when CD8+.

In regard to this clonotype: The antigen is unknown.

5'RACE primed at constant segments yielded TCR alpha and TCR beta cDNA libraries bearing sample barcodes and UMIs. TCRdb fed the 5' RACE reads into MiXCR, producing one record per CDR3 protein. Of roughly 550,000 distinct CDR3 sequences listed, about 20% were seen once; the top ten hold approximately 12%. Germline CDR1 and CDR2: MGHRA and YSYEKL. This CDR3 has 14 amino acids. V lost 6 bases to trimming and J lost 3 bases; unmatched junction nucleotides: 6. The genes are TRBV4-1 and TRBJ2-7; 9 nucleotides match TRBD1. The receptor comes from an adult woman who had mild COVID-19 (a few samples of this study predate the infection). Cell type and time point are not known. Sequenced: PBMCs or a T cell subset sorted from them (not recorded which). CDR3 residues: CASRDPGQGYEQYF. CDR3 sequence (DNA): TGCGCCAGCAGAGATCCGGGACAGGGCTACGAGCAGTACTTC.